The 8 T cell receptor beta chains given below trace back to one sample, sequenced in a study of T-cell reconstitution after alpha-beta-depleted transplantation in children. The TCRbeta library was prepared with unique molecular identifiers. From the PCR reads, TCRdb called clonotypes with MiXCR, one entry per CDR3 protein. In the table there are some 530,000 distinct CDR3 sequences, around 13% of which are singletons. The sample in question was PBMCs from the stem cell graft donor, obtained from the stem cell graft. These receptors were collected from a human donor who donated a stem cell graft to a child with combined immunodeficiency.

This clonotype was counted between two and nine times. The chain employs TRBV7-9 and TRBJ1-6, with D unresolved. Per germline, CDR1 SEHNR and CDR2 FQNEAQ (reference sequence). The CDR3 runs 15 residues. The ends were cut back, 1 base at V and 8 bases at J, with 12 bases in the middle. The CDR3 DNA is TGTGCCAGCAGCTTAGATCCTTTCTTGGATTCACCCCTCCACTTT. As protein: CASSLDPFLDSPLHF. Together with reference TRBV7-9 and TRBJ1-6, the CDR3 gives the full variable domain: DTGVSQNPRHKITKRGQNVTFRCDPISEHNRLYWYRQTLGQGPEFLTYFQNEAQLEKSRLLSDRFSAERPKGSFSTLEIQRTEQGDSAMYLCASSLDPFLDSPLHFGNGTRLTVT.

The rearrangement uses TRBV14 and TRBJ2-3; maybe TRBD1 (6 bases). This CDR3 contains 15 residues. V was trimmed by 2 bases and J by 0 bases, leaving 9 bases between them. CDR1 is SGHDN and CDR2 is FVKESK in the germline V gene. The CDR3 protein is CASSQWTVSTDTQYF. CDR3 bases: TGTGCCAGCAGCCAATGGACAGTAAGCACAGATACGCAGTATTTT.

The CDR3 here is CASSLLVFLYGTYNEQFF. The DNA of the CDR3 is TGTGCCAGCAGCTTACTCGTCTTCTTGTACGGTACCTACAATGAGCAGTTCTTC. The V call is TRBV11-1, the J call TRBJ2-1; D uncertain. V lost 2 bases, J lost 2 bases, and 19 bases lay in between. Germline CDR1 and CDR2: SGHAT and FQDESV (reference sequence). The CDR3 sequence is 18 residues long.

The V gene is TRBV20-1, the J gene TRBJ1-5; TRBD1 is a possible D gene (5 bases). The CDR3 is made up of 10 amino acids. In germline, CDR1 is DFQATT, CDR2 SNEGSKA (reference sequence). The CDR3 sequence is CERGKQPQHF. CDR3 nucleotide sequence: TGCGAAAGGGGAAAACAGCCCCAGCATTTT.

The V and J genes are TRBV29-1 and TRBJ2-5, with unresolved D. Germline CDR1 and CDR2: SQVTM and ANQGSEA. This CDR3 contains 11 residues. V was cut by 4 bases and J by 1 base, with 4 bases left in between. This chain's CDR3 is CSVVIQETQYF. In DNA form, the CDR3 reads TGCAGCGTTGTAATCCAAGAGACCCAGTACTTC. The entire variable domain, with the rest obtained from reference TRBV29-1 and TRBJ2-5, is as follows: SAVISQKPSRDICQRGTSLTIQCQVDSQVTMMFWYRQQPGQSLTLIATANQGSEATYESGFVIDKFPISRPNLTFSTLTVSNMSPEDSSIYLCSVVIQETQYFGPGTRLLVL.

There are a few counts of this clonotype. The rearrangement uses TRBV7-2 and TRBJ2-2, with no clear D. The CDR3 is made up of 14 amino acids. Per germline, CDR1 SGHTA and CDR2 FQGNSA. Trimming left V 2 bases short and J 1 base short, with 5 bases between. The CDR3 loop is CASSLPMNTGELFF. CDR3 sequence (DNA): TGTGCCAGCAGCTTACCTATGAACACCGGGGAGCTGTTTTTT.

This clonotype occurred a few times. J is TRBJ1-5 and V is TRBV5-6, with D unclear. V was trimmed by 1 base and J by 5 bases, leaving 13 bases between them. CDR3 length equals 15 residues. Germline values: CDR1 SGHDT, CDR2 YYEEEE. The CDR3 reads CASSLFRLSDQPQHF. In DNA, the CDR3 is TGTGCCAGCAGCTTGTTCCGTCTTTCCGATCAGCCCCAGCATTTT.

This clonotype was counted ten times or more. This rearrangement joins TRBV5-6 to TRBJ2-1; 9 bases line up with TRBD1. The CDR3 has 15 amino acids. V gave up 4 bases and J gave up 3 bases; unmatched junction bases: 5. Germline-derived CDR1 and CDR2 are SGHDT and YYEEEE. The chain's CDR3 is CASSIQGAFYNEQFF. The CDR3 DNA sequence: TGTGCCAGCAGCATACAGGGGGCTTTCTACAATGAGCAGTTCTTC.